These T cell receptor beta chains were read from a single sample in a study of T cells in Graves' hyperthyroidism and ophthalmopathy. MiXCR, run by TCRdb on the multiplex PCR reads, gives a single entry per CDR3 protein. The data contain about 290,000 distinct CDR3 sequences, roughly 15% of them singletons. The sample taken for sequencing was blood. These TCRs come from a woman aged 40-49 years with Graves' hyperthyroidism. Each CDR3 is given with its conserved first and last residue. D genes are given only for firm matches. For some rows the clone size is stated as once, few or many, or as a class when expanded; others skip it.

>many|TRBD2|TRBJ2-7|TRBV27
TGTGCCAGCAGTTTTCCTTACCGTCAGACTAGCGGGGCCTCCTACGAGCAGTACTTC
CASSFPYRQTSGASYEQYF
>many|-|TRBJ2-7|TRBV20-1
TGCAGTGCCCGAGGGCCAGCGGTTAACTACGAGCAGTACTTC
CSARGPAVNYEQYF
>many|-|TRBJ1-1|TRBV3-1
TGTGCCAGCAGCCAATCAGGGATAGGCACTGAAGCTTTCTTT
CASSQSGIGTEAFF
>many|-|TRBJ2-3|TRBV2
TGTGCCAGCAGTGGGACATGGGGAACGCAGTATTTT
CASSGTWGTQYF
>many|-|TRBJ1-4|TRBV12-3/TRBV12-4
TGTGCCAGCAGTCAAAATGGTGAAAAACTGTTTTTT
CASSQNGEKLFF
>-|-|TRBJ1-5|TRBV19
TGTGCCAGTAGCGACCCGCCACAGGGAGAGGCCCAGCATTTT
CASSDPPQGEAQHF
>many|-|TRBJ1-1|TRBV2
TGTGCCAGCAGAGCCTCGAGGGAGACTGAAGCTTTCTTT
CASRASRETEAFF
>many|-|TRBJ1-2|TRBV24-1
TGTGCCACCAGTGACGATTTCCGTAACTATGGCTACACCTTC
CATSDDFRNYGYTF
>many|TRBD1|TRBJ1-2|TRBV6-1
TGTGCCAGCAGTGAAACGCGGGACAGGGGCTACACCTTC
CASSETRDRGYTF
>few|TRBD1|TRBJ2-7|TRBV19
TGTGCCAGTAGTCGAGAGGACAGGGCCCCCTACGAGCAGTACTTC
CASSREDRAPYEQYF
>few|-|TRBJ2-7|TRBV20-1
TGCAGTGCTATTATGGGGGATACTAGAAAGGCGGTGGACGAGCAGTACTTC
CSAIMGDTRKAVDEQYF
>-|-|TRBJ1-5|TRBV19
TGTGCCAGTACTACAAGCAATCAGCCCCAGCATTTT
CASTTSNQPQHF
>many|-|TRBJ1-1|TRBV29-1
TGCAGCGTAACACAGGGTCGGAAGGCTTTCTTT
CSVTQGRKAFF
>many|TRBD1|TRBJ2-5|TRBV2
TGTGCCAGCTGCCGGGACAGGGCGGAGACCCAGTACTTC
CASCRDRAETQYF
>many|-|TRBJ2-5|TRBV7-8
TGTGCCAGCAGCCTCCACAGGTACCAAGAGACCCAGTACTTC
CASSLHRYQETQYF
>-|-|TRBJ2-2|TRBV5-1
TGCGCCAGCAGCTTGCCTCTAAACACCGGGGAGCTGTTTTTT
CASSLPLNTGELFF
>-|TRBD2|TRBJ2-3|TRBV24-1
TGTGCCACCAGGGGACTAGCGGGAGAAACAGATACGCAGTATTTT
CATRGLAGETDTQYF
>many|-|TRBJ2-2|TRBV5-1
TGCGCCAGCAGCGTGGGTCCGACCGGGGAGCTGTTTTTT
CASSVGPTGELFF
>many|-|TRBJ2-7|TRBV12-5
TGTGCTAGAGGGGGGACCCCCGTCTACGAGCAGTACTTC
CARGGTPVYEQYF
>many|-|TRBJ2-3|TRBV11-2
TGTGCCAGCAGCCCTGGGGGACACACTCCTAGCACAGATACGCAGTATTTT
CASSPGGHTPSTDTQYF